This T cell receptor beta chain was sequenced in a study of cytomegalovirus exposure and HLA in healthy donors. Findings of the study overall: Most subjects had HLA-A and HLA-B alleles reportedly predicted accurately by TCR beta sequences. Later on, analysis showed that most CMV-associated TCR beta chains appeared to be HLA-restricted.

This CDR3 comprises 16 residues. Trimming took off 1 base at V and 3 bases at J, with 14 bases between the two ends. In germline, CDR1 is SGHAT, CDR2 FQNNGV. Comment on this clone: Its specificity is not known.

Primers for the PCR totalled 60 Vbeta and 13 Jbeta. TCRdb keeps only in-frame clones here, not all; method: immunoSEQ multiplex PCR. The sample shows approximately 60,000 clones, 65% to 90% of them seen only once. The sample taken for sequencing was PBMCs. The receptor comes from a man younger than 45 in good health and CMV-seronegative. The chain uses TRBV11-2 and TRBJ2-3, with D perhaps TRBD1 (6 bases). DNA for the CDR3: TGTGCCAGCAGCTTAGGGACAGCTACGGGGACAGATACGCAGTATTTT. Translating gives CASSLGTATGTDTQYF.